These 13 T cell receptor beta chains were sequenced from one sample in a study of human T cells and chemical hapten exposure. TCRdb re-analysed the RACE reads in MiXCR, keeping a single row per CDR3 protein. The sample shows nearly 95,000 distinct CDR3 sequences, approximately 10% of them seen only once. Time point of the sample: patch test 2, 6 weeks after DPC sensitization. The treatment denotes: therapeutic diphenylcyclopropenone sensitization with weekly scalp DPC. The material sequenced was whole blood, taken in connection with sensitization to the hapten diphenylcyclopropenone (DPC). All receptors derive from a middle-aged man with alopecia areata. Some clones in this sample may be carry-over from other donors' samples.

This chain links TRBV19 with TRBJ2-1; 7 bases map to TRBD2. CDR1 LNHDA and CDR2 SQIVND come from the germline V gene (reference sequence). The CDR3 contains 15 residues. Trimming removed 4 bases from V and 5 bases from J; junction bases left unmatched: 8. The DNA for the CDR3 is TGTGCCAGTAGTACTCTCCCGGGAGGACACAATGAGCAGTTCTTC. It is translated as CASSTLPGGHNEQFF. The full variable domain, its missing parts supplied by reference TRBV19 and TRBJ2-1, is DGGITQSPKYLFRKEGQNVTLSCEQNLNHDAMYWYRQDPGQGLRLIYYSQIVNDFQKGDIAEGYSVSREKKESFPLTVTSAQKNPTAFYLCASSTLPGGHNEQFFGPGTRLTVL.

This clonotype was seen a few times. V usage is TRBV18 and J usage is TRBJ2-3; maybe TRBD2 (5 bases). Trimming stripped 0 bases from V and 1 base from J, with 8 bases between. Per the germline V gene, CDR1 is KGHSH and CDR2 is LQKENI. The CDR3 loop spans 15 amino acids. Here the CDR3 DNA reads TGTGCCAGCTCACCACCGGGAGTGGGCACAGATACGCAGTATTTT. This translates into CASSPPGVGTDTQYF.

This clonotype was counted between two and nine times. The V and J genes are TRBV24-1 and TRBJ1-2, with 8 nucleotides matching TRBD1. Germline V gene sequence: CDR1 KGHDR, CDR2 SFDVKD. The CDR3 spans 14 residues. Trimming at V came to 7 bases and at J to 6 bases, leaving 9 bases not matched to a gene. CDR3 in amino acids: CATSAPTGVDGYTF. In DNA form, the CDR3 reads TGTGCCACCAGCGCCCCGACAGGGGTTGATGGCTACACCTTC.

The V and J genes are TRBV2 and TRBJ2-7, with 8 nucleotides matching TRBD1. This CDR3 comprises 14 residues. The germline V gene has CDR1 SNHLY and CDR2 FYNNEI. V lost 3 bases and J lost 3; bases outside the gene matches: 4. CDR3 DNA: TGTGCCAGCAGTGACGACAGGGGAATCTACGAGCAGTACTTC. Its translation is CASSDDRGIYEQYF.

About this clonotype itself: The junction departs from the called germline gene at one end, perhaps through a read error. CDR3 protein: CAISSYRQGGNSPLHF. The CDR3 nucleotides are TGTGCCATCAGTTCCTACCGGCAAGGGGGTAATTCACCCCTCCACTTT. This chain joins TRBV27 and TRBJ1-6; D perhaps matches TRBD1 (6 bases). This CDR3 spans 16 amino acids. Germline assignment: CDR1 MNHEY and CDR2 SMNVEV (reference sequence).

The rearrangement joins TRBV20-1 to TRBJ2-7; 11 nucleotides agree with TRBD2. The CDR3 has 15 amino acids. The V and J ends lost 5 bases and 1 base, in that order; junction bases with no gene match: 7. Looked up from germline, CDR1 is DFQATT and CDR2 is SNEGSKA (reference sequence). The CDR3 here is CSALGTSGGSYEQYF. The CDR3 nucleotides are TGCAGTGCTCTTGGGACTAGCGGCGGTTCCTACGAGCAGTACTTC.

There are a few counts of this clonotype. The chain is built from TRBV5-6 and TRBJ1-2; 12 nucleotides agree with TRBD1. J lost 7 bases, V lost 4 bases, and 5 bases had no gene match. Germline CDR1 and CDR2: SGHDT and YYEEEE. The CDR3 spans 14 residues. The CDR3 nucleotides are TGTGCCAGCAGCGTACCGGGACAGGGGGCTGGCTACACCTTC. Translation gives CASSVPGQGAGYTF.

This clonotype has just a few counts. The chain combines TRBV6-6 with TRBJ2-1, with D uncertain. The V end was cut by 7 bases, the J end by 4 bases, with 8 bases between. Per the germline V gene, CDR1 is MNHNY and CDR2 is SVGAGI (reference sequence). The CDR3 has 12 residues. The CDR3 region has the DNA TGTGCCAGCACTACAAGTTACAATGAGCAGTTCTTC. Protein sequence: CASTTSYNEQFF.

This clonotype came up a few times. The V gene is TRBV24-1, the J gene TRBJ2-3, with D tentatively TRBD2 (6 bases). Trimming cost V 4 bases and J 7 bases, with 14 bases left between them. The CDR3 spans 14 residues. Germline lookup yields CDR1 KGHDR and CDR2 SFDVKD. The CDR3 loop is CATSDSGTSYTQYF. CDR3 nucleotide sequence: TGTGCCACCAGTGACTCCGGGACTTCTTATACGCAGTATTTT.

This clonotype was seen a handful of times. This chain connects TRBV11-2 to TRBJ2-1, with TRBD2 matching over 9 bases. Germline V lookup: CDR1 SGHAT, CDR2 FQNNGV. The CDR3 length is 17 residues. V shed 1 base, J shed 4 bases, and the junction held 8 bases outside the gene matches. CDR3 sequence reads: CASSLVRREGIYNEQFF. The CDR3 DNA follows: TGTGCCAGCAGCTTAGTCCGGCGGGAGGGAATATACAATGAGCAGTTCTTC.

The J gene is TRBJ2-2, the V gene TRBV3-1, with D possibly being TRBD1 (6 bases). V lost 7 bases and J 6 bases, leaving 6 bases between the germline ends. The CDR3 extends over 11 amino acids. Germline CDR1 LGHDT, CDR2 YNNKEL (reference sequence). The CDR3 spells CASTGAGELFF. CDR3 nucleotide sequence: TGTGCCAGCACAGGGGCCGGGGAGCTGTTTTTT.

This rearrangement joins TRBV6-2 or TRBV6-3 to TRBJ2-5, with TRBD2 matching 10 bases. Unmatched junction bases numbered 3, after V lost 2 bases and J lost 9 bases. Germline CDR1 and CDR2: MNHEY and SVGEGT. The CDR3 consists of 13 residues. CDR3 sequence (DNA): TGTGCCAGCAGTTACGGTAGCGGGGGGTCCCAGTACTTC. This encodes CASSYGSGGSQYF.

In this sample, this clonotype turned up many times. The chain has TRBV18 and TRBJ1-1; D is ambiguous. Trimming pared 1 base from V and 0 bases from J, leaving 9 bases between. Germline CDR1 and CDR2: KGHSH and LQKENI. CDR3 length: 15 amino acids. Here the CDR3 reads CASSPLRELNTEAFF. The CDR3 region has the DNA TGTGCCAGCTCACCACTACGGGAGCTGAACACTGAAGCTTTCTTT. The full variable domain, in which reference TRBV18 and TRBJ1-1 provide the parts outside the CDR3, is NAGVMQNPRHLVRRRGQEARLRCSPMKGHSHVYWYRQLPEEGLKFMVYLQKENIIDESGMPKERFSAEFPKEGPSILRIQQVVRGDSAAYFCASSPLRELNTEAFFGQGTRLTVV.